This TCR beta chain was observed in a study of blood T cells in healthy people across ages. Study-wide findings and caveats: Older individuals had lower TCR beta diversity per million T cells (the decline was roughly linear).

A second roughly 7 to 12 cycle PCR used barcoded and J-beta primers. TCRdb itself ran the 5' RACE reads through MiXCR, one entry per CDR3 protein. The sample consists of about 1.4 million distinct CDR3 sequences, roughly 60% of them appearing once. They isolated at least 7 million PBMCs from each sample. Concerning this clonotype: Its matching antigen is unknown.

This CDR3 region has 14 residues. V lost 0 bases to trimming and J lost 7 bases, with 10 bases between them. From germline, CDR1 is LGHNA and CDR2 YNFKEQ. The genes are TRBV4-2 and TRBJ2-1; D call uncertain. This TCR was sampled from a man between 18 and 29 years old in good health. The specimen was blood. CDR3 in amino acids: CASSQDRVRNEQFF. DNA for the CDR3: TGTGCCAGCAGCCAAGATCGAGTGCGTAATGAGCAGTTCTTC.